This TCR beta chain was captured in a study of OX40 agonist ivuxolimab in advanced cancers. Study context: Each dose-escalation patient presented with hepatocellular carcinoma, melanoma, renal cell or head and neck cancer.

The CDR3 contains 13 residues. The V gene lost 4 bases and the J gene lost 4 bases, with 10 bases spanning the gap. Germline lookup yields CDR1 SGHNT and CDR2 YYREEE (reference sequence). Generated by immunoSEQ multiplex PCR, the TCRdb table keeps only in-frame clones and is missing some. This table has about 58,000 clones, 88% appearing once. Findings and caveats of the study: Researchers did not determine the expanded peripheral T cells' antigen specificity.

As regards this clone: Its specificity is unknown.

This chain uses TRBV5-4 with TRBJ2-3, with D unclear. Material: CD4+ or CD8+ T cells sorted from blood, obtained in a trial of the OX40 agonist ivuxolimab. The sequence derives from an adult with an advanced solid tumor such as melanoma, head and neck, liver or kidney cancer. The CDR3 sequence is CASSPTRADTQYF. The CDR3 nucleotides are TGTGCCAGCAGCCCGACCAGAGCAGATACGCAGTATTTT.